Listed below are T cell receptor beta chains from one sample, sequenced in a study of spatial heterogeneity in lung cancer. TCRdb redid the calling of the 5' RACE reads with MiXCR, one entry per CDR3 protein. This sample has 15,000 to 20,000 distinct CDR3 sequences, with more than 5.5% found just once. The sequenced sample was lung tumor tissue, obtained at surgery. These receptors were collected from a female donor with early-stage non-small cell lung cancer. CDR3s include the opening cysteine and the closing phenylalanine or tryptophan. The D gene is left open where the match is weak. Clone size, where shown, is once, few, many, or a class for clones that have expanded.

D gene	V gene	J gene	clone size	CDR3 protein	CDR3 DNA
.	TRBV29-1	TRBJ1-1	many	CSVENTEAFF	TGCAGCGTTGAAAACACTGAAGCTTTCTTT
.	TRBV30	TRBJ2-7	many	CAWSWGSEQYF	TGTGCCTGGAGTTGGGGCTCCGAGCAGTACTTC
TRBD2	TRBV20-1	TRBJ2-2	many	CSACGTSATGELFF	TGCAGTGCTTGCGGGACTAGCGCCACCGGGGAGCTGTTTTTT
.	TRBV5-1	TRBJ2-2	medium-sized	CASLPGTQNTGELFF	TGCGCCAGCCTCCCGGGGACTCAGAACACCGGGGAGCTGTTTTTT
.	TRBV9	TRBJ2-3	many	CASSVASSGTDTQYF	TGTGCCAGCAGCGTAGCGTCCAGTGGCACAGATACGCAGTATTTT
.	TRBV20-1	TRBJ2-3	many	CSASRENTQYF	TGCAGTGCTAGCCGTGAGAATACGCAGTATTTT
TRBD1	TRBV2	TRBJ2-1	many	CASSTGQADYNEQFF	TGTGCCAGCAGTACGGGACAGGCCGATTACAATGAGCAGTTCTTC
TRBD1	TRBV7-2	TRBJ1-6	many	CASSKPDRINSPLHF	TGTGCCAGCAGTAAACCGGACAGGATTAATTCACCCCTCCACTTT
TRBD2	TRBV6-2/TRBV6-3	TRBJ2-2	many	CASRKPPGLAISGELFF	TGTGCCAGCAGAAAACCCCCGGGACTAGCAATATCCGGGGAGCTGTTTTTT
.	TRBV4-3	TRBJ1-6	many	CASSQEPAINSPLHF	TGCGCCAGCAGCCAAGAGCCGGCAATAAATTCACCCCTCCACTTT
TRBD1	TRBV7-2	TRBJ2-6	many	CASSARQGTSSGANVLTF	TGTGCCAGCAGCGCCCGACAGGGGACCAGCTCTGGGGCCAACGTCCTGACTTTC
.	TRBV12-3/TRBV12-4	TRBJ1-6	many	CASSQQGSNSPLHF	TGTGCCAGCAGTCAACAGGGATCCAATTCACCCCTCCACTTT
.	TRBV5-1	TRBJ2-5	many	CASSLISVETQYF	TGCGCCAGCAGCTTGATTAGCGTTGAGACCCAGTACTTC
.	TRBV29-1	TRBJ1-1	many	CSARTANTEAFF	TGCAGCGCGCGGACAGCTAACACTGAAGCTTTCTTT
.	TRBV28	TRBJ1-5	.	CANSLREPQHF	TGTGCCAACAGTTTAAGGGAGCCCCAGCATTTT
.	TRBV28	TRBJ2-2	many	CASQGQITGELFF	TGTGCCAGCCAAGGACAGATCACCGGGGAGCTGTTTTTT
.	TRBV27	TRBJ2-7	.	CASSPTMGLGTYEQYF	TGTGCCAGCAGTCCCACTATGGGGTTGGGGACCTACGAGCAGTACTTC
.	TRBV4-3	TRBJ1-3	.	CASSQDTGPGNTIYF	TGCGCCAGCAGCCAAGATACGGGGCCGGGAAACACCATATATTTT
TRBD1	TRBV7-2	TRBJ2-1	many	CASSSGTGGQLDEQFF	TGTGCCAGCAGCTCCGGGACAGGGGGCCAGTTGGATGAGCAGTTCTTC
TRBD1	TRBV18	TRBJ2-7	.	CASSPTTGGREQYF	TGTGCCAGCTCACCGACCACAGGGGGCAGGGAGCAGTACTTC
.	TRBV9	TRBJ2-4	.	CASSANSGGAKNIQYF	TGTGCCAGCAGTGCCAATAGCGGTGGAGCCAAAAACATTCAGTACTTC
TRBD1	TRBV27	TRBJ1-5	many	CASRRQGDQPQHF	TGTGCCAGCCGACGACAGGGGGATCAGCCCCAGCATTTT
.	TRBV28	TRBJ1-2	medium-sized	CASSSNYGYTF	TGTGCCAGCAGTTCCAACTATGGCTACACCTTC
TRBD2	TRBV18	TRBJ2-3	many	CASSQTSGTDTQYF	TGTGCCAGCTCACAGACTAGCGGCACAGATACGCAGTATTTT
TRBD1	TRBV28	TRBJ2-6	many	CASRATGGGSGANVLTF	TGTGCCAGCAGAGCGACAGGGGGTGGCTCTGGGGCCAACGTCCTGACTTTC
.	TRBV18	TRBJ2-5	many	CASSPLSSGTETQYF	TGTGCCAGCTCACCACTGTCCTCAGGGACGGAGACCCAGTACTTC